These T cell receptor beta chains were read from a single sample in a study of T cell changes during pregnancy in multiple sclerosis. Data came from immunoSEQ multiplex PCR; TCRdb stores just in-frame clones and leaves some out. The table includes roughly 64,000 clones, about nine tenths detected once. The sequences come from peripheral blood, collected in the second trimester of pregnancy. These receptors all stem from a female donor with multiple sclerosis, enrolled in a pregnancy study. Each CDR3 is given with its conserved first and last residue. A D gene is named only where the DNA matches it firmly. Rows give clone size only sometimes, using once, few, many, or a class for an expanded clone.

cdr3_aa: CASSLDREGGYTF
cdr3_nt: TGCGCCAGCAGCTTGGACAGGGAAGGGGGCTACACCTTC
j_call: TRBJ1-2
v_call: TRBV5-1
clone_size: -
d_call: -

cdr3_aa: CATSGGGRGEAFF
cdr3_nt: TGTGCCACCAGCGGAGGGGGGCGAGGTGAAGCTTTCTTT
j_call: TRBJ1-1
v_call: TRBV15
clone_size: -
d_call: -

cdr3_aa: CASRDPSLSAEAFF
cdr3_nt: TGTGCCAGCCGGGATCCGTCACTGTCCGCTGAAGCTTTCTTT
j_call: TRBJ1-1
v_call: TRBV6-1
clone_size: -
d_call: -

cdr3_aa: CATTDRRYNEQFF
cdr3_nt: TGTGCCACCACGGACAGGAGGTACAATGAGCAGTTCTTC
j_call: TRBJ2-1
v_call: TRBV15
clone_size: -
d_call: TRBD1

cdr3_aa: CASSLTGLFGEKLFF
cdr3_nt: TGTGCCAGCAGCTTGACAGGCCTGTTTGGGGAAAAACTGTTTTTT
j_call: TRBJ1-4
v_call: TRBV5-5
clone_size: -
d_call: -

cdr3_aa: CASSLDLSVSNYGYTF
cdr3_nt: TGTGCCAGCAGCTTAGATCTTAGCGTATCGAACTATGGCTACACCTTC
j_call: TRBJ1-2
v_call: TRBV11-2
clone_size: -
d_call: -

cdr3_aa: CASTVNYGYTF
cdr3_nt: TGTGCCAGCACCGTCAACTATGGCTACACCTTC
j_call: TRBJ1-2
v_call: TRBV6-1
clone_size: -
d_call: -

cdr3_aa: CASSDQGRSYEQYF
cdr3_nt: TGTGCCAGCAGTGATCAGGGGCGATCCTACGAGCAGTACTTC
j_call: TRBJ2-7
v_call: TRBV25-1
clone_size: once
d_call: -

cdr3_aa: CASSLGTLYGYTF
cdr3_nt: TGTGCCAGCAGCTTAGGGACTCTTTATGGCTACACCTTC
j_call: TRBJ1-2
v_call: TRBV7-8
clone_size: -
d_call: -

cdr3_aa: CASSGLGDPEAFF
cdr3_nt: TGTGCCAGCAGCGGACTAGGGGACCCTGAAGCTTTCTTT
j_call: TRBJ1-1
v_call: TRBV6-5
clone_size: -
d_call: -

cdr3_aa: CASSRGQGAQPQHF
cdr3_nt: TGTGCCAGCAGTAGAGGACAGGGGGCGCAGCCCCAGCATTTT
j_call: TRBJ1-5
v_call: TRBV6-5
clone_size: -
d_call: TRBD1

cdr3_aa: CAWSVLSREQFF
cdr3_nt: TGTGCCTGGAGTGTACTGTCCCGGGAGCAGTTCTTC
j_call: TRBJ2-1
v_call: TRBV30
clone_size: -
d_call: -

cdr3_aa: CASSIGPAGGYIGELFF
cdr3_nt: TGTGCCAGTAGTATAGGGCCGGCAGGGGGTTATATCGGGGAGCTGTTTTTT
j_call: TRBJ2-2
v_call: TRBV19
clone_size: -
d_call: TRBD1

cdr3_aa: CASSPRSRGLNTEAFF
cdr3_nt: TGTGCCAGCTCACCACGGAGTAGGGGCCTGAACACTGAAGCTTTCTTT
j_call: TRBJ1-1
v_call: TRBV18
clone_size: -
d_call: -

cdr3_aa: CASGWSGTGDYGYTF
cdr3_nt: TGTGCTAGTGGTTGGTCCGGGACAGGGGACTATGGCTACACCTTC
j_call: TRBJ1-2
v_call: TRBV12-5
clone_size: -
d_call: TRBD1

cdr3_aa: CASSYLVEQYF
cdr3_nt: TGTGCCAGCAGTTACCTCGTCGAGCAGTACTTC
j_call: TRBJ2-7
v_call: TRBV6-6
clone_size: -
d_call: -

cdr3_aa: CASSLVGGSNQPQHF
cdr3_nt: TGTGCCAGCAGCTTAGTTGGGGGGAGCAATCAGCCCCAGCATTTT
j_call: TRBJ1-5
v_call: TRBV7-2
clone_size: -
d_call: -

cdr3_aa: CASSLRGADTEAFF
cdr3_nt: TGTGCCAGCAGTCTCCGGGGGGCGGACACTGAAGCTTTCTTT
j_call: TRBJ1-1
v_call: TRBV6-5
clone_size: -
d_call: -

cdr3_aa: CASSPRGSSTDTQYF
cdr3_nt: TGTGCCAGCAGCCCCCGGGGTTCTAGCACAGATACGCAGTATTTT
j_call: TRBJ2-3
v_call: TRBV7-3
clone_size: -
d_call: -

cdr3_aa: CASSLNLNQPQHF
cdr3_nt: TGTGCCAGCAGCCTAAACCTCAATCAGCCCCAGCATTTT
j_call: TRBJ1-5
v_call: TRBV7-6
clone_size: once
d_call: -

cdr3_aa: CASSQDPLATGLGGYTF
cdr3_nt: TGTGCCAGCAGCCAAGATCCCCTGGCGACAGGGCTGGGTGGCTACACCTTC
j_call: TRBJ1-2
v_call: TRBV4-2
clone_size: -
d_call: TRBD1

cdr3_aa: CASSQGYNEQFF
cdr3_nt: TGTGCCAGTAGCCAGGGATACAATGAGCAGTTCTTC
j_call: TRBJ2-1
v_call: TRBV27
clone_size: -
d_call: -

cdr3_aa: CASSQTGTDTQYF
cdr3_nt: TGTGCCAGCTCGCAAACAGGGACAGATACGCAGTATTTT
j_call: TRBJ2-3
v_call: TRBV18
clone_size: -
d_call: -

cdr3_aa: CATRARDGFYEQYF
cdr3_nt: TGTGCCACTAGGGCGCGGGACGGGTTCTACGAGCAGTACTTC
j_call: TRBJ2-7
v_call: TRBV19
clone_size: once
d_call: -

cdr3_aa: CASADPGLAGKTQYF
cdr3_nt: TGTGCCAGCGCTGATCCGGGACTAGCGGGAAAGACCCAGTACTTC
j_call: TRBJ2-5
v_call: TRBV6-1
clone_size: -
d_call: TRBD2

cdr3_aa: CASSLGRYGRLTNEKLFF
cdr3_nt: TGTGCCAGCAGCTTAGGAAGATATGGCCGCCTAACTAATGAAAAACTGTTTTTT
j_call: TRBJ1-4
v_call: TRBV7-9
clone_size: -
d_call: -

cdr3_aa: CASSEVPTGALSPLHF
cdr3_nt: TGTGCCAGCAGTGAAGTTCCAACAGGGGCCCTTTCACCCCTCCACTTT
j_call: TRBJ1-6
v_call: TRBV6-1
clone_size: -
d_call: TRBD1

cdr3_aa: CASSLGQGRVTGELFF
cdr3_nt: TGTGCCAGCAGCCTAGGACAGGGCCGGGTCACCGGGGAGCTGTTTTTT
j_call: TRBJ2-2
v_call: TRBV11-2
clone_size: -
d_call: TRBD1

cdr3_aa: CASSVSGGLEQYF
cdr3_nt: TGTGCCAGCAGTGTTAGCGGCGGACTCGAGCAGTACTTC
j_call: TRBJ2-7
v_call: TRBV6-4
clone_size: -
d_call: -

cdr3_aa: CASSIPRWGGDEQYF
cdr3_nt: TGTGCCAGCAGCATACCCAGATGGGGAGGCGACGAGCAGTACTTC
j_call: TRBJ2-7
v_call: TRBV7-2
clone_size: -
d_call: -

cdr3_aa: CASSPTGTYYGYTF
cdr3_nt: TGTGCCAGCAGCCCGACAGGGACTTACTATGGCTACACCTTC
j_call: TRBJ1-2
v_call: TRBV7-9
clone_size: -
d_call: TRBD1

cdr3_aa: CASSFGQDYGYTF
cdr3_nt: TGTGCCAGCAGCTTTGGGCAGGACTATGGCTACACCTTC
j_call: TRBJ1-2
v_call: TRBV7-9
clone_size: once
d_call: -

cdr3_aa: CASTYSARLANTGELFF
cdr3_nt: TGTGCCAGCACCTACTCTGCTCGACTAGCGAACACCGGGGAGCTGTTTTTT
j_call: TRBJ2-2
v_call: TRBV27
clone_size: -
d_call: -

cdr3_aa: CASTRPGAHNSPLHF
cdr3_nt: TGTGCCAGTACCCGACCAGGGGCTCATAATTCACCCCTCCACTTT
j_call: TRBJ1-6
v_call: TRBV19
clone_size: -
d_call: -

cdr3_aa: CASRPGGYGYTF
cdr3_nt: TGCGCCAGCAGGCCGGGCGGGTACGGCTACACCTTC
j_call: TRBJ1-2
v_call: TRBV5-1
clone_size: -
d_call: -

cdr3_aa: CASSSAGTGRGYTF
cdr3_nt: TGTGCCAGCAGCTCAGCCGGGACAGGGAGGGGCTACACCTTC
j_call: TRBJ1-2
v_call: TRBV6-5
clone_size: -
d_call: TRBD1

cdr3_aa: CASSLSGFPTNNEQFF
cdr3_nt: TGCGCCAGCAGCTTATCAGGGTTCCCGACCAACAATGAGCAGTTCTTC
j_call: TRBJ2-1
v_call: TRBV5-1
clone_size: -
d_call: -

cdr3_aa: CASSVVTGGSAFF
cdr3_nt: TGTGCCAGCAGCGTAGTGACAGGGGGCTCGGCTTTCTTT
j_call: TRBJ1-1
v_call: TRBV9
clone_size: once
d_call: TRBD1

cdr3_aa: CASSSRQGLSGNTIYF
cdr3_nt: TGTGCCAGCAGTTCCCGGCAGGGACTCTCTGGAAACACCATATATTTT
j_call: TRBJ1-3
v_call: TRBV6-6
clone_size: -
d_call: -

cdr3_aa: CASSEQGAVGYNEQFF
cdr3_nt: TGTGCCAGCAGCGAACAGGGGGCGGTGGGGTACAATGAGCAGTTCTTC
j_call: TRBJ2-1
v_call: TRBV7-6
clone_size: -
d_call: TRBD1

cdr3_aa: CASSSRDSTNEQFF
cdr3_nt: TGTGCCAGCAGCTCCCGGGACTCCACCAATGAGCAGTTCTTC
j_call: TRBJ2-1
v_call: TRBV7-2
clone_size: -
d_call: -

cdr3_aa: CASSPNRAVAKNIQYF
cdr3_nt: TGTGCCAGCAGCCCTAACAGGGCGGTAGCCAAAAACATTCAGTACTTC
j_call: TRBJ2-4
v_call: TRBV11-1
clone_size: -
d_call: -

cdr3_aa: CASSSSRVVGELFF
cdr3_nt: TGTGCCAGCAGCTCCAGCAGGGTGGTCGGGGAGCTGTTTTTT
j_call: TRBJ2-2
v_call: TRBV11-2
clone_size: once
d_call: -

cdr3_aa: CASSLGHNQETQYF
cdr3_nt: TGCGCCAGCAGCTTGGGACACAATCAAGAGACCCAGTACTTC
j_call: TRBJ2-5
v_call: TRBV5-1
clone_size: -
d_call: -

cdr3_aa: CAWSVGGSELRLMTYNSPLHF
cdr3_nt: TGTGCCTGGAGTGTGGGGGGATCTGAGCTCAGGTTGATGACCTATAATTCACCCCTCCACTTT
j_call: TRBJ1-6
v_call: TRBV30
clone_size: once
d_call: -

cdr3_aa: CASSLPGYNSPLHF
cdr3_nt: TGTGCCAGCAGCTTGCCCGGCTATAATTCACCCCTCCACTTT
j_call: TRBJ1-6
v_call: TRBV5-5
clone_size: -
d_call: -

cdr3_aa: CASRSDRAVTEAFF
cdr3_nt: TGTGCCAGCAGATCGGACAGGGCGGTGACAGAAGCTTTCTTT
j_call: TRBJ1-1
v_call: TRBV2
clone_size: -
d_call: TRBD1

cdr3_aa: CASSVVGGLETQYF
cdr3_nt: TGTGCCAGCAGCGTAGTCGGGGGTTTGGAGACCCAGTACTTC
j_call: TRBJ2-5
v_call: TRBV9
clone_size: once
d_call: -

cdr3_aa: CASSPWGTGLMMSYTF
cdr3_nt: TGTGCCAGCAGCCCCTGGGGGACAGGTCTAATGATGAGCTACACCTTC
j_call: TRBJ1-2
v_call: TRBV14
clone_size: -
d_call: TRBD1

cdr3_aa: CASSEGQGEAFF
cdr3_nt: TGTGCCAGCAGTGAGGGACAGGGGGAAGCTTTCTTT
j_call: TRBJ1-1
v_call: TRBV2
clone_size: -
d_call: TRBD1

cdr3_aa: CASSIDHQVPGGYGYTF
cdr3_nt: TGTGCCAGTAGTATAGATCACCAGGTCCCGGGGGGCTATGGCTACACCTTC
j_call: TRBJ1-2
v_call: TRBV19
clone_size: -
d_call: -

cdr3_aa: CSVQPGVYTDTQYF
cdr3_nt: TGCAGCGTTCAGCCGGGGGTATACACAGATACGCAGTATTTT
j_call: TRBJ2-3
v_call: TRBV29-1
clone_size: -
d_call: -

cdr3_aa: CASSDGTSTDTQYF
cdr3_nt: TGTGCCAGCAGTGACGGGACTAGCACAGATACGCAGTATTTT
j_call: TRBJ2-3
v_call: TRBV6-4
clone_size: -
d_call: -

cdr3_aa: CATNFLGTSGGYF
cdr3_nt: TGTGCCACAAATTTCCTCGGGACTAGCGGGGGATACTTC
j_call: TRBJ2-7
v_call: TRBV2
clone_size: -
d_call: TRBD2

cdr3_aa: CASRGGTEAFF
cdr3_nt: TGTGCCAGCAGGGGCGGGACTGAAGCTTTCTTT
j_call: TRBJ1-1
v_call: TRBV28
clone_size: -
d_call: -